Below, 13 T cell receptor beta chains from the same sample are listed, as sequenced in a study of regulatory T cells in long-lasting Graves disease. The time point denotes: persistent/refractory GD, antithyroid drugs over 5 years with positive TRAb. PBMC-extracted RNA yielded the TCR library. Libraries of TCR beta came from iRepertoire HTBI primers plus Arm-PCR of CDR3 regions. TCRdb re-called the multiplex PCR reads with MiXCR, one entry per CDR3 protein. The sample holds about 310,000 distinct CDR3 sequences, 22% seen once. Source: peripheral blood mononuclear cells (PBMCs), taken when the disease was refractory, from a patient treated with antithyroid drugs. Source of these receptors: a female donor with Graves disease.

This chain joins TRBV9 and TRBJ2-2; D ambiguous. Per germline, CDR1 SGDLS and CDR2 YYNGEE. The CDR3 runs to 12 residues. Deletions cut 2 bases from V and 6 bases from J, with 5 bases between. The CDR3 coding sequence is TGTGCCAGCAGCGTTTTGGCCGGGGAGCTGTTTTTT. Encoded protein: CASSVLAGELFF.

At least ten counts were recorded for this clonotype. V is TRBV18 and J is TRBJ1-4; the D gene is possibly TRBD1 (5 bases). Trimming pared 5 bases from V and 0 bases from J, leaving 7 bases between. CDR1 is KGHSH and CDR2 is LQKENI in the germline V gene. This CDR3 is built from 14 residues. The CDR3 bases are TGTGCCAGCTCAAAAGGGGCAACTAATGAAAAACTGTTTTTT. Protein: CASSKGATNEKLFF.

The chain carries TRBV20-1 and TRBJ2-7, with 7 bases matching TRBD1. Germline lookup yields CDR1 DFQATT and CDR2 SNEGSKA (reference sequence). CDR3 length equals 15 residues. Trimming took 0 bases from V and 3 from J; bases not matched to a gene: 8. The CDR3 nucleotides read TGCAGTGCTAGAGATTTCAGAGACAGGGACTACGAGCAGTACTTC. Translating it yields CSARDFRDRDYEQYF.

The chain employs TRBV6-5 and TRBJ2-5; D may correspond to TRBD1 or TRBD2 (5 bases each). V lost 1 base and J lost 2, with 11 bases in between. The germline V gene has CDR1 MNHEY and CDR2 SVGAGI. This CDR3 spans 15 amino acids. In DNA form, the CDR3 reads TGTGCCAGCAGTTACTTGGGGGTTCAGCAAGAGACCCAGTACTTC. It encodes CASSYLGVQQETQYF.

The J gene is TRBJ1-2, the V gene TRBV29-1, with 7 bases lining up with TRBD1. Looked up from germline, CDR1 is SQVTM and CDR2 is ANQGSEA. CDR3 length equals 15 residues. The trim removed 0 bases at V and 6 bases at J, leaving 10 bases unmatched. CDR3 sequence: CSVEEMDRPADGYTF. CDR3 DNA sequence: TGCAGCGTTGAAGAAATGGACAGGCCCGCAGATGGCTACACCTTC.

There are a few counts of this clonotype. The rearrangement uses TRBV2 and TRBJ1-3; D is ambiguous. Germline loops: CDR1 SNHLY, CDR2 FYNNEI. The CDR3 contains 14 residues. Trimming left V 6 bases short and J 0 bases short, with 9 bases between. The CDR3, as DNA: TGTGCCAGCAGACTCCACCCCTCTGGAAACACCATATATTTT. It is translated as CASRLHPSGNTIYF.

The DNA for the CDR3 is TGTGCCAGCAGTTATTTCCAAGAATTGCGGGGGGCTTACGAGCAGTACTTC. Its translation is CASSYFQELRGAYEQYF. The rearrangement uses TRBV6-2 or TRBV6-3 and TRBJ2-7; 8 positions match TRBD2. The germline gives CDR1 MNHEY, CDR2 SVGEGT. The CDR3 runs to 17 residues. Unmatched junction bases numbered 14, after V lost 3 bases and J lost 4 bases.

This sequence joins TRBV20-1 and TRBJ2-3; 8 bases match TRBD2. The CDR3 is made up of 14 amino acids. V lost 5 bases and J lost 0; bases outside the gene matches: 4. The germline gives CDR1 DFQATT, CDR2 SNEGSKA (reference sequence). DNA of the CDR3: TGCAGTGCTTCTAGCGGGCCTAGCACAGATACGCAGTATTTT. Its protein product is CSASSGPSTDTQYF.

A few counts support this clonotype. The chain has TRBV28 and TRBJ1-5, with 7 positions matching TRBD1. Germline CDR1 MDHEN, CDR2 SYDVKM. This CDR3 has 16 residues. V shed 5 bases, J shed 0 bases, and the junction held 7 bases outside the gene matches. The CDR3 DNA is TGTGCCAGCAGTCCCAGGGGGGCATATAGCAATCAGCCCCAGCATTTT. Amino acid sequence: CASSPRGAYSNQPQHF.

This clonotype was seen repeatedly, ten times or more. This sequence joins TRBV30 and TRBJ2-7; D is perhaps TRBD1 (5 bases). CDR1 is GTSNPN, CDR2 SVGIG, per germline (reference sequence). This CDR3 has 14 amino acids. V lost 0 bases and J lost 4, with 13 bases in between. CDR3 sequence reads: CAWSVTGMRYEQYF. The CDR3 DNA is TGTGCCTGGAGTGTAACAGGTATGCGGTACGAGCAGTACTTC.

This clonotype was counted ten times or more. The chain has TRBV30 and TRBJ1-2; no clear D. This CDR3 is built from 13 residues. The germline V gene encodes CDR1 GTSNPN and CDR2 SVGIG (reference sequence). V lost 5 bases and J lost 7, with 17 bases in between. The CDR3 nucleotides are TGTGCCTGGGACCACACTAAGTCGGGTGGCTACACCTTC. Translating gives CAWDHTKSGGYTF.

This clonotype was picked up many times. The chain has TRBV28 and TRBJ1-4; D gene unclear. The V gene lost 5 bases and the J gene lost 5 bases, with 15 bases spanning the gap. The germline gives CDR1 MDHEN, CDR2 SYDVKM. The CDR3 totals 15 residues. This CDR3 reads CASSLPGWVNEKLFF. The CDR3 DNA is TGTGCCAGCAGTCTGCCGGGATGGGTAAATGAAAAACTGTTTTTT.

This chain connects TRBV5-1 to TRBJ2-2, with D possibly TRBD2 on 6 matching bases. The germline CDR1 and CDR2 sequences are SGHRS and YFSETQ. This CDR3 comprises 16 residues. Trimming took off 0 bases at V and 1 base at J, with 10 bases between the two ends. Written as DNA, the CDR3 is TGCGCCAGCAGCTTGGAGGAGGGGAGGAACACCGGGGAGCTGTTTTTT. Translation gives CASSLEEGRNTGELFF.